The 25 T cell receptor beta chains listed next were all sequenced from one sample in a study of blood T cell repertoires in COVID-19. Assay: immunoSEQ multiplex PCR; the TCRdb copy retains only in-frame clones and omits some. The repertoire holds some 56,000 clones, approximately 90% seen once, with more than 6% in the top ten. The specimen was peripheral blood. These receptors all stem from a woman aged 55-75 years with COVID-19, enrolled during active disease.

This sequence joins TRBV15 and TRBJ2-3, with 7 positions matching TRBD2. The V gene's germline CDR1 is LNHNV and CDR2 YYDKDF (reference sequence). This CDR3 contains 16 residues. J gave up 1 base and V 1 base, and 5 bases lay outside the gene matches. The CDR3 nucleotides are TGTGCCACCAGCAGAGGCGGGGGACGCGGCACAGATACGCAGTATTTT. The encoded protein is CATSRGGGRGTDTQYF. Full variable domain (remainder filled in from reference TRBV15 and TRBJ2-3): DAMVIQNPRYQVTQFGKPVTLSCSQTLNHNVMYWYQQKSSQAPKLLFHYYDKDFNNEADTPDNFQSRRPNTSFCFLDIRSPGLGDTAMYLCATSRGGGRGTDTQYFGPGTRLTVL.

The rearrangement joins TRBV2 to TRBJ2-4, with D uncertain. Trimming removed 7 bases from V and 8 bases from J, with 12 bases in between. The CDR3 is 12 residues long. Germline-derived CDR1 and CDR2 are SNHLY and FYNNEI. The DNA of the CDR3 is TGTGCCAGCAATTTAGCTTGGGACATTCAGTACTTC. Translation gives CASNLAWDIQYF.

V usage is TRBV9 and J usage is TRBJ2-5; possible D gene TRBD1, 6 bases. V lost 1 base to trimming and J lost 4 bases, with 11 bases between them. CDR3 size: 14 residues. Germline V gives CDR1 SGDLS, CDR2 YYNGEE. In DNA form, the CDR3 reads TGTGCCAGCAGCGTAACTGGGACACTAGAGACCCAGTACTTC. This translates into CASSVTGTLETQYF.

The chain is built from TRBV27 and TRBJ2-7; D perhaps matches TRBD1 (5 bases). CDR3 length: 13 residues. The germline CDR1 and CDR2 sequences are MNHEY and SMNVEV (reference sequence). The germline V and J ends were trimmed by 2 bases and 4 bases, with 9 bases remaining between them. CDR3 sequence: CASSLTQGYEQYF. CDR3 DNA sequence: TGTGCCAGCAGTTTAACTCAGGGTTACGAGCAGTACTTC.

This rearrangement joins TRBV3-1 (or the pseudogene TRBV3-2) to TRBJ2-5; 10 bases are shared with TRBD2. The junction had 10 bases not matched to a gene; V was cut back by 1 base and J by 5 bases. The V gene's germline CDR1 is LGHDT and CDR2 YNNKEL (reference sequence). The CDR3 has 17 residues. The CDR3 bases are TGTGCCAGCAGCCAAGGAGGGTCGAGCGGGAGGGGGGAGACCCAGTACTTC. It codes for CASSQGGSSGRGETQYF.

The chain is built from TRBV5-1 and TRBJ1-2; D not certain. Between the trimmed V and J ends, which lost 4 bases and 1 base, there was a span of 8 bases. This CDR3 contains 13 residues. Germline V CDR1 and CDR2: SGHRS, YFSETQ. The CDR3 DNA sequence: TGCGCCAGCAGCGCGGAGTTTAACTATGGCTACACCTTC. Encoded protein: CASSAEFNYGYTF. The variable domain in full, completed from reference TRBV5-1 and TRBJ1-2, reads KAGVTQTPRYLIKTRGQQVTLSCSPISGHRSVSWYQQTPGQGLQFLFEYFSETQRNKGNFPGRFSGRQFSNSRSEMNVSTLELGDSALYLCASSAEFNYGYTFGSGTRLTVV.

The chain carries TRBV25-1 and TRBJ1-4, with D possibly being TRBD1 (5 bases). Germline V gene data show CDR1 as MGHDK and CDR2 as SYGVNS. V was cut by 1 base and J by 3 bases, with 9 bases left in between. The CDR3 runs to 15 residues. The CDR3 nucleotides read TGTGCCAGCAGTGAATGGGGCGGAGCTAATGAAAAACTGTTTTTT. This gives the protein CASSEWGGANEKLFF.

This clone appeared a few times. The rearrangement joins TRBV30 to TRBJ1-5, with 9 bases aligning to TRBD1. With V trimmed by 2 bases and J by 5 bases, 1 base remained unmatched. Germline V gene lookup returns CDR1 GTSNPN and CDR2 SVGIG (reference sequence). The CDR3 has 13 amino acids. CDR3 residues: CAWSRDRDQPQHF. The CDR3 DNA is TGTGCCTGGAGTAGGGACAGGGATCAGCCCCAGCATTTT.

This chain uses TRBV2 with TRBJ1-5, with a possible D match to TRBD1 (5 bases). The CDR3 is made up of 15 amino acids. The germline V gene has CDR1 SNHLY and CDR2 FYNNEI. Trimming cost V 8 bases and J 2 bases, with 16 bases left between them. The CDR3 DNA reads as TGTGCCAGCGGACAAGGCAGGTCTGGCAATCAGCCCCAGCATTTT. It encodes CASGQGRSGNQPQHF.

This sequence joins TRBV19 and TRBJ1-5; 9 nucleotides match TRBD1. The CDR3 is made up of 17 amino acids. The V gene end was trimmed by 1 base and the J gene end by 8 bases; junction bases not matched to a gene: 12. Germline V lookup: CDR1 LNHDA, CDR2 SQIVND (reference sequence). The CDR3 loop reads CASSIGAGQGKEKPQHF. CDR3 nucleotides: TGTGCCAGTAGTATAGGGGCCGGACAGGGGAAGGAGAAGCCCCAGCATTTT.

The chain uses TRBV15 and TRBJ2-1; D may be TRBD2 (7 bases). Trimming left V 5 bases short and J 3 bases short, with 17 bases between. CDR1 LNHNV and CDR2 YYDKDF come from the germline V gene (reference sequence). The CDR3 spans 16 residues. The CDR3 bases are TGTGCCACCAGCGAAGGGGGGGGCGGGAGCTACAATGAGCAGTTCTTC. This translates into CATSEGGGGSYNEQFF.

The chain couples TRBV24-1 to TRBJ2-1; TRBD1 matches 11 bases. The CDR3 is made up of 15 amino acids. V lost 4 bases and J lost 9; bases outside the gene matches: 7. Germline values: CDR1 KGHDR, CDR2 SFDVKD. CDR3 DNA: TGTGCCACCAGTGAGATAGGACAGGGGGCCAGTGAGCAGTTCTTC. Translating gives CATSEIGQGASEQFF.

In nucleotides, the CDR3 is TGTGCCAGCAGCTTGAATCATGCGGGTATAAGAGCTTTCTTT. It codes for CASSLNHAGIRAFF. This chain joins TRBV13 and TRBJ1-1; D uncertain. V was clipped by 3 bases and J by 10 bases, with 18 bases between them. CDR1 is PRHDT, CDR2 FYEKMQ, per germline (reference sequence). CDR3 length equals 14 residues.

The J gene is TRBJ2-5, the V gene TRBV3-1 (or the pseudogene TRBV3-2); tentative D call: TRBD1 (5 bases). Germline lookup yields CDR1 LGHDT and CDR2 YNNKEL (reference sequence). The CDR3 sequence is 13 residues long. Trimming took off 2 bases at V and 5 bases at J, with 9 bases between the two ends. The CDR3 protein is CASSQFRVETQYF. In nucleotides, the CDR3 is TGTGCCAGCAGCCAATTCAGGGTGGAGACCCAGTACTTC.

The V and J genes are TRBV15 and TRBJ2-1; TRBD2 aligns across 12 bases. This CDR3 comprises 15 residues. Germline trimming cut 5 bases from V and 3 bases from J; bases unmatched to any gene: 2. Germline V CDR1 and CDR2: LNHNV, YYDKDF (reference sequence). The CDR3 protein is CATSSTSGSYNEQFF. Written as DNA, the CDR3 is TGTGCCACCAGCTCGACTAGCGGGAGCTACAATGAGCAGTTCTTC.

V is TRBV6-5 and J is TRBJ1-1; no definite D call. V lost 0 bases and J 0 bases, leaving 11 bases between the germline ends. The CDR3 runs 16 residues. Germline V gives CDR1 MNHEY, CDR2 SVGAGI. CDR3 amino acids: CASSYSNSFMNTEAFF. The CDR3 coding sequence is TGTGCCAGCAGTTACTCGAACAGTTTCATGAACACTGAAGCTTTCTTT.

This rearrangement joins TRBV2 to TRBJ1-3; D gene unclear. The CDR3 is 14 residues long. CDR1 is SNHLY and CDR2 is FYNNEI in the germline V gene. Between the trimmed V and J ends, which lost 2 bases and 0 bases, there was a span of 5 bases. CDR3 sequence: CASSETVSGNTIYF. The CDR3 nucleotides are TGTGCCAGCAGTGAAACGGTCTCTGGAAACACCATATATTTT.

As DNA, the CDR3 is TGCGCCAGCAGCCGGATGGACAGTTCCCAAGAGACCCAGTACTTC. Protein: CASSRMDSSQETQYF. The chain carries TRBV4-1 and TRBJ2-5; tentative D call: TRBD1 (6 bases). V lost 4 bases, J lost 1 base, and 13 bases lay in between. The CDR3 loop spans 15 amino acids. Per the germline V gene, CDR1 is MGHRA and CDR2 is YSYEKL.

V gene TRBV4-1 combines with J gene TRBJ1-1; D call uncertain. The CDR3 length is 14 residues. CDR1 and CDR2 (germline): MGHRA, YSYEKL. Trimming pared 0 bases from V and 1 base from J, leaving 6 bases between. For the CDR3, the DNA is TGCGCCAGCAGCCAAGATGCAGGGAACACTGAAGCTTTCTTT. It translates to CASSQDAGNTEAFF.

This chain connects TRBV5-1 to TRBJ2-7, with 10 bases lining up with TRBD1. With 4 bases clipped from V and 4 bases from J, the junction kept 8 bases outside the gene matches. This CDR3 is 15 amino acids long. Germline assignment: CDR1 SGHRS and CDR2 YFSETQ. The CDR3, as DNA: TGCGCCAGCAGCATTGCCGGGACAGGGGTTTACGAGCAGTACTTC. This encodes CASSIAGTGVYEQYF.

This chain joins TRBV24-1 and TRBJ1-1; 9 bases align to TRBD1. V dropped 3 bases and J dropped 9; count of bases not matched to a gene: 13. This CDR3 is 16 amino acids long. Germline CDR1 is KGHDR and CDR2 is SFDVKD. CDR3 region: CATSDPGTGTPGKAFF. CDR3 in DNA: TGTGCCACCAGTGATCCTGGGACAGGGACGCCTGGTAAAGCTTTCTTT.

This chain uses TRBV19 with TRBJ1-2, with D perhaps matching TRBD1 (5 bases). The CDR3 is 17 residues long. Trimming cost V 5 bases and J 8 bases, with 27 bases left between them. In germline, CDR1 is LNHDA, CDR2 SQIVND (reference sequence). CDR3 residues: CASSPFPVTEGVGGYTF. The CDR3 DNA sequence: TGTGCCAGTAGTCCTTTCCCCGTGACAGAAGGGGTCGGAGGCTACACCTTC.

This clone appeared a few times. The DNA of the CDR3 is TGCGCCAGCAGCCGGACAGTTAATAGCAATCAGCCCCAGCATTTT. The encoded protein is CASSRTVNSNQPQHF. The rearrangement uses TRBV4-1 and TRBJ1-5; TRBD1 is a possible D gene (6 bases). The germline V and J ends were trimmed by 4 bases and 0 bases, with 10 bases remaining between them. Germline CDR1 and CDR2: MGHRA and YSYEKL. CDR3 size: 15 residues.

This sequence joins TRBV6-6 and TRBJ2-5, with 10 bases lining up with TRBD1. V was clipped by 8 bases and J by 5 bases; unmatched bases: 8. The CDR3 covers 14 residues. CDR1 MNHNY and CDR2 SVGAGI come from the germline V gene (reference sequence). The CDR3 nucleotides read TGTGCCAGCGGGGACAGGGGAATATTTGAGACCCAGTACTTC. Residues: CASGDRGIFETQYF.

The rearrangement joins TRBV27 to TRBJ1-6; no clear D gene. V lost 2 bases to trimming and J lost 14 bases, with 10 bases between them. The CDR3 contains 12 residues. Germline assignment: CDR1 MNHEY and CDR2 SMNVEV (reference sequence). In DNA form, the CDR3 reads TGTGCCAGCAGTTTACCGGGTAATACCCTCCACTTT. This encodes CASSLPGNTLHF.